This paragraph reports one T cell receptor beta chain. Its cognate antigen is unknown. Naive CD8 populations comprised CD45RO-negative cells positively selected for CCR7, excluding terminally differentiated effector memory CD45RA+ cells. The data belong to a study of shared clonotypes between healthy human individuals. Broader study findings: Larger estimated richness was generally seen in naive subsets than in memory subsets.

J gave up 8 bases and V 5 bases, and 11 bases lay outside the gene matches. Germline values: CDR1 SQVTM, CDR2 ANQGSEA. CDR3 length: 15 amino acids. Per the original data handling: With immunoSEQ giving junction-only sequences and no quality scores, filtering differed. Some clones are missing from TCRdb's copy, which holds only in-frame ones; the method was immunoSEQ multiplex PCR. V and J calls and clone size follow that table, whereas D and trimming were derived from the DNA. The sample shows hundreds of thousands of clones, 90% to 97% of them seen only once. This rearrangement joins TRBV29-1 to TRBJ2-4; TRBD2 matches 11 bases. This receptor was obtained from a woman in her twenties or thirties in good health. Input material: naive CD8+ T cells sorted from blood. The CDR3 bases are TGCAGCGTTAAGGGGCTAGCGGGAGGTTGGGACATTCAGTACTTC. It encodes CSVKGLAGGWDIQYF. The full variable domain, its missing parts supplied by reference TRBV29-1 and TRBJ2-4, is SAVISQKPSRDICQRGTSLTIQCQVDSQVTMMFWYRQQPGQSLTLIATANQGSEATYESGFVIDKFPISRPNLTFSTLTVSNMSPEDSSIYLCSVKGLAGGWDIQYFGAGTRLSVL.